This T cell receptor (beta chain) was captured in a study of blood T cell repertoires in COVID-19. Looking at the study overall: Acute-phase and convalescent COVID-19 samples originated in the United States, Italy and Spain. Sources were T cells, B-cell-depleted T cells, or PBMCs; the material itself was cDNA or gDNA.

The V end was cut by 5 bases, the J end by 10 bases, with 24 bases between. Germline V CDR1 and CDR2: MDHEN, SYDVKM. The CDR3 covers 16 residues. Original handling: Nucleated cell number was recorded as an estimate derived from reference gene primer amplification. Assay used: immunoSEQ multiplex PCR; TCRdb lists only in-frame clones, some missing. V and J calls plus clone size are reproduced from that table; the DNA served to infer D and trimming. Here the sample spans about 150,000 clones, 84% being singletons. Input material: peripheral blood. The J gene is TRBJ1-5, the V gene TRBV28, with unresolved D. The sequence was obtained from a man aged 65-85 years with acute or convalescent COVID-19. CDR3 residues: CASSPEGSHLGRPQHF. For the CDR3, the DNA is TGTGCCAGCAGTCCAGAGGGTTCCCATCTAGGGCGTCCCCAGCATTTT.